This TCR beta chain was identified during a study of T cells after yellow fever vaccination. Trimming took 1 base from V and 5 from J, leaving 11 bases between them. This CDR3 is built from 13 residues. Per the germline V gene, CDR1 is GTSNPN and CDR2 is SVGIG (reference sequence). Universal primer sites and UMIs were introduced during 5'RACE template-switching synthesis of TCR cDNA. TCRdb analysed the 5' RACE reads with MiXCR anew, one entry per CDR3 protein. The sample carries 500,000 to 650,000 distinct CDR3 sequences, about a sixth recorded once. The specimen was PBMCs, collected around 5 days after the first yellow fever vaccination. This chain connects TRBV30 to TRBJ1-1, with D unclear. This clonotype originated in a man aged 18-30 years who received the YFV17D yellow fever vaccine. For the CDR3, the DNA is TGTGCCTGGAGTGATTTATCGAGGACTGAAGCTTTCTTT. It specifies CAWSDLSRTEAFF.